Listed here are 4 T cell receptor beta chains from one sample, sequenced in a study of blood T cell repertoires in COVID-19. Clones were sequenced by immunoSEQ multiplex PCR, and TCRdb holds only the in-frame ones, with some missing. Among tens of thousands of clones, approximately 88% were seen once, and the ten largest hold roughly 32%. Sample: peripheral blood. Source of these receptors: a woman of 80 years or more with active or convalescent COVID-19.

The chain uses TRBV18 and TRBJ2-2; D is possibly TRBD1 (5 bases). Germline V gene lookup returns CDR1 KGHSH and CDR2 LQKENI. V lost 4 bases, J lost 0 bases, and 12 bases lay in between. This CDR3 comprises 16 residues. As DNA, the CDR3 is TGTGCCAGCTCACAGGCGCAGGGTGCGAACACCGGGGAGCTGTTTTTT. Translation gives CASSQAQGANTGELFF.

The chain couples TRBV7-9 to TRBJ1-1, with D unresolved. Germline loops: CDR1 SEHNR, CDR2 FQNEAQ (reference sequence). Between the trimmed V and J ends, which lost 3 bases and 0 bases, there was a span of 8 bases. There are 14 residues in the CDR3. For the CDR3, the DNA is TGTGCCAGCAGCTTTGGTAGCATGAACACTGAAGCTTTCTTT. Translated, it gives CASSFGSMNTEAFF.

This chain uses TRBV5-1 with TRBJ1-3; D gene unclear. This CDR3 spans 18 amino acids. V was clipped by 4 bases and J by 2 bases, with 22 bases between them. Germline loops: CDR1 SGHRS, CDR2 YFSETQ. For the CDR3, the DNA is TGCGCCAGCAGCGTCGCGAGTCTGAGGGCTGTGCCTGGAAACACCATATATTTT. This translates into CASSVASLRAVPGNTIYF.

This clone was observed a handful of times. The chain employs TRBV24-1 and TRBJ1-2; the D is unclear. Germline values: CDR1 KGHDR, CDR2 SFDVKD. V lost 5 bases and J lost 7, with 19 bases in between. CDR3 length: 15 amino acids. CDR3 protein: CATSAPDVRVGGYTF. As DNA, the CDR3 is TGTGCCACCAGTGCCCCGGATGTCCGGGTCGGTGGCTACACCTTC.